The 9 T cell receptor beta chains below were found in one sample sequenced in a study of blood T cell repertoires in COVID-19. Libraries were prepared by immunoSEQ multiplex PCR; TCRdb keeps only in-frame clonotypes and omits some of them. The table lists approximately 110,000 clones, approximately 74% of them singletons. Sequences were obtained from peripheral blood. Receptor source: a man aged 80 or over with COVID-19, enrolled during active disease.

The chain employs TRBV5-4 and TRBJ2-1; 8 nucleotides agree with TRBD2. V lost 2 bases to trimming and J lost 9 bases; unmatched junction nucleotides: 10. Germline values: CDR1 SGHNT, CDR2 YYREEE (reference sequence). The CDR3 covers 15 residues. The CDR3 coding sequence is TGTGCCAGCAGCTTCCCCGGAGGCGGGAGGATTGAGCAGTTCTTC. It translates to CASSFPGGGRIEQFF.

V and J are TRBV7-9 and TRBJ2-7; 8 nucleotides agree with TRBD1. J was trimmed by 5 bases and V by 8 bases; bases with no gene match: 5. The CDR3 covers 12 residues. In germline, CDR1 is SEHNR, CDR2 FQNEAQ (reference sequence). The DNA for the CDR3 is TGTGCCAGCGGCGACAGGGGACACGAGCAGTACTTC. This encodes CASGDRGHEQYF.

The V call is TRBV10-3, the J call TRBJ2-3; TRBD2 matches at 12 bases. The CDR3 is made up of 18 amino acids. V was clipped by 6 bases and J by 2 bases; unmatched bases: 12. Per the germline V gene, CDR1 is ENHRY and CDR2 is SYGVKD. CDR3 in DNA: TGTGCCATCAGCCAGACTAGCGGGAGTCTTGTCCCCACAGATACGCAGTATTTT. Translation: CAISQTSGSLVPTDTQYF.

The chain has TRBV18 and TRBJ1-2, with D possibly matching TRBD1 (5 bases). CDR3 length: 12 amino acids. Per the germline V gene, CDR1 is KGHSH and CDR2 is LQKENI. The ends were cut back, 4 bases at V and 7 bases at J, with 10 bases in the middle. CDR3 sequence: CASSQGRFGYTF. In DNA, the CDR3 is TGTGCCAGCTCACAGGGGAGGTTTGGCTACACCTTC.

As concerns this clone: The identical CDR3 is also encoded by other nucleotide sequences in the sample. The chain has TRBV11-2 and TRBJ1-1; 7 bases match TRBD1. CDR3 length: 14 amino acids. The junction had 4 bases not matched to a gene; V was cut back by 5 bases and J by 1 base. Germline CDR1 reads SGHAT; CDR2 reads FQNNGV. The CDR3 DNA follows: TGTGCCAGCAGCCCCAGGACAGGGAACACTGAAGCTTTCTTT. Its protein is CASSPRTGNTEAFF.

This sequence joins TRBV4-2 and TRBJ2-2, with 10 bases lining up with TRBD2. The germline gives CDR1 LGHNA, CDR2 YNFKEQ. The V gene end was trimmed by 0 bases and the J gene end by 5 bases; junction bases not matched to a gene: 9. This CDR3 spans 18 amino acids. The CDR3 nucleotides are TGTGCCAGCAGCCAAGATAGGGCTAGCGGGAGTGGTACCGGGGAGCTGTTTTTT. Protein product: CASSQDRASGSGTGELFF.

The CDR3 DNA reads as TGTGCCAGCAGTTACGACCTAACAGGAGTTTCTGAAGCTTTCTTT. Amino acids: CASSYDLTGVSEAFF. The chain links TRBV6-5 to TRBJ1-1, with D maybe TRBD1 (5 bases). With 2 bases removed from V and 6 bases from J, the gap between germline ends came to 16 bases. Per germline, CDR1 MNHEY and CDR2 SVGAGI. This CDR3 spans 15 amino acids.

The rearrangement uses TRBV6-5 and TRBJ1-5, with 7 bases matching TRBD1. The CDR3 loop spans 14 amino acids. Trimming cost V 6 bases and J 6 bases; bases outside gene matches: 8. CDR1 is MNHEY, CDR2 SVGAGI, per germline. CDR3 amino acids: CASSHRGTGQPQHF. CDR3 bases: TGTGCCAGCAGCCACAGGGGAACGGGTCAGCCCCAGCATTTT.

This chain joins TRBV6-5 and TRBJ1-5, with D perhaps TRBD1 (6 bases). This CDR3 is 14 amino acids long. Germline loops: CDR1 MNHEY, CDR2 SVGAGI. V lost 4 bases and J lost 4, with 11 bases in between. CDR3 bases: TGTGCCAGCAGTTCGGACAGAAATAATCAGCCCCAGCATTTT. It is translated as CASSSDRNNQPQHF.